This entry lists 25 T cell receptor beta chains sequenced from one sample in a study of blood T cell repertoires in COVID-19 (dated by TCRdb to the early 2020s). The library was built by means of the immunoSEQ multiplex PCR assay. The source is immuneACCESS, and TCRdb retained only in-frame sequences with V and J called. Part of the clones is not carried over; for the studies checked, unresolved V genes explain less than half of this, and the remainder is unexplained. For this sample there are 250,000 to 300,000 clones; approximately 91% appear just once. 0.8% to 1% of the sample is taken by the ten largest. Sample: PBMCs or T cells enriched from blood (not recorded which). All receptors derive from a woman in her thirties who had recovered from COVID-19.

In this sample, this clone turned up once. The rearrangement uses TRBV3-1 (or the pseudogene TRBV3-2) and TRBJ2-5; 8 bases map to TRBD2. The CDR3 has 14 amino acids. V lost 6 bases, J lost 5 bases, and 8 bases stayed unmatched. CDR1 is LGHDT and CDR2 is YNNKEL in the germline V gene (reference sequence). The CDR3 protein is CASRLLAERETQYF. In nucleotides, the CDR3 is TGTGCCAGCAGGTTACTAGCGGAAAGGGAGACCCAGTACTTC.

The CDR3 is CASSLAPTGNEKLFF. For the CDR3, the DNA is TGTGCCAGCAGCTTAGCCCCAACAGGCAATGAAAAACTGTTTTTT. J is TRBJ1-4 and V is TRBV7-9, with a possible D match to TRBD1 (5 bases). CDR1 and CDR2 (germline): SEHNR, FQNEAQ (reference sequence). Trimming removed 0 bases at V and 5 bases at J, with 10 bases between. The CDR3 has 15 amino acids. The full variable domain, completed using reference TRBV7-9 and TRBJ1-4, is DTGVSQNPRHKITKRGQNVTFRCDPISEHNRLYWYRQTLGQGPEFLTYFQNEAQLEKSRLLSDRFSAERPKGSFSTLEIQRTEQGDSAMYLCASSLAPTGNEKLFFGSGTQLSVL.

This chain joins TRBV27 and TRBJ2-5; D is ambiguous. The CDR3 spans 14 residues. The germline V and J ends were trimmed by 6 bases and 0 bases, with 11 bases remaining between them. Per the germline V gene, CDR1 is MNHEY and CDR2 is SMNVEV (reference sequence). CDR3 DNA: TGTGCCAGCAGGTCCTTGGGCTACCAAGAGACCCAGTACTTC. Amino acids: CASRSLGYQETQYF.

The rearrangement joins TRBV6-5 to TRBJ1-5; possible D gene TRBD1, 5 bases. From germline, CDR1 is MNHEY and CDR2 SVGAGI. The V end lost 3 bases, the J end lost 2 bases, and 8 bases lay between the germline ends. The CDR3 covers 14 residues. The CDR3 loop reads CASSYKGGNQPQHF. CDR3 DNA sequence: TGTGCCAGCAGTTATAAAGGGGGCAATCAGCCCCAGCATTTT.

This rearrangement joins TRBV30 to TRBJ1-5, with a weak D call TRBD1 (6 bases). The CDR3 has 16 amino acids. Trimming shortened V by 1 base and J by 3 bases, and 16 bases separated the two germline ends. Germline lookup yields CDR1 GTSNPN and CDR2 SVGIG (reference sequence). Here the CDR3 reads CAWSGYRDGVNQPQHF. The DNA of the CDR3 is TGTGCCTGGAGTGGGTACAGGGATGGTGTCAATCAGCCCCAGCATTTT.

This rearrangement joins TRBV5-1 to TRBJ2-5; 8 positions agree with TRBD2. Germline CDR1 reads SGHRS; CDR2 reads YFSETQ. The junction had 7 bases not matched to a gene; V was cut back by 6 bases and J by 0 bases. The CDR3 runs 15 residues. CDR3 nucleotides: TGCGCCAGCATCGGGAGCGGGAGATACCAAGAGACCCAGTACTTC. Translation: CASIGSGRYQETQYF.

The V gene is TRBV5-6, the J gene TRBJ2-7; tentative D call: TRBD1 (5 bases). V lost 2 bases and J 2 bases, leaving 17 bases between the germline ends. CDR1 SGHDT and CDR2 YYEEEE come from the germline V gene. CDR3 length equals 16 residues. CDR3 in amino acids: CASSFQQPATAYEQYF. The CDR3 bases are TGTGCCAGCAGCTTCCAGCAACCCGCGACAGCCTACGAGCAGTACTTC.

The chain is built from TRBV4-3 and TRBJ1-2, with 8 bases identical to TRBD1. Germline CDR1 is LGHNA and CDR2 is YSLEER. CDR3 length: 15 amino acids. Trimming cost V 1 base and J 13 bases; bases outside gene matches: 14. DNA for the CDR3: TGCGCCAGCAGCCAAGGTGGACAGGGCCAATTTTCGTTCACCTTC. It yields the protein CASSQGGQGQFSFTF.

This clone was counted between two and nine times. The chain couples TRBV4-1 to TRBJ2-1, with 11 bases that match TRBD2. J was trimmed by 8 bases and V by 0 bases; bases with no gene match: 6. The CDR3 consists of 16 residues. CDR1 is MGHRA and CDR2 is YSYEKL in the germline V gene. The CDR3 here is CASSQETSGALHEQFF. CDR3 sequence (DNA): TGCGCCAGCAGCCAAGAGACTAGCGGGGCCCTCCATGAGCAGTTCTTC.

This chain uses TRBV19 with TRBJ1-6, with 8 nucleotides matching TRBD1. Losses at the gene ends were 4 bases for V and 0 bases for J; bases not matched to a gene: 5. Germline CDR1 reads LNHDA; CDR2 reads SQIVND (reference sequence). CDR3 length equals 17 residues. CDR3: CASSTQGASSYNSPLHF. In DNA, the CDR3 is TGTGCCAGTAGTACTCAGGGGGCGAGCTCCTATAATTCACCCCTCCACTTT.

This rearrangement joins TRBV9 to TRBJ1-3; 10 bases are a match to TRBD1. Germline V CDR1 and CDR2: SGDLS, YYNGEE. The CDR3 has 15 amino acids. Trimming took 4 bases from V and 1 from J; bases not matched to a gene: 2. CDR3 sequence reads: CASSRQGASGNTIYF. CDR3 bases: TGTGCCAGCAGCCGACAGGGGGCTTCTGGAAACACCATATATTTT.

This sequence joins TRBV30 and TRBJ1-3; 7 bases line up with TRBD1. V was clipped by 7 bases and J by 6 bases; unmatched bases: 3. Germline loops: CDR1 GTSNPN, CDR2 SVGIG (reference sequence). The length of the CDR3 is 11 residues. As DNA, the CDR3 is TGTGCCTCAGGGGGATTAAACACCATATATTTT. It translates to CASGGLNTIYF.

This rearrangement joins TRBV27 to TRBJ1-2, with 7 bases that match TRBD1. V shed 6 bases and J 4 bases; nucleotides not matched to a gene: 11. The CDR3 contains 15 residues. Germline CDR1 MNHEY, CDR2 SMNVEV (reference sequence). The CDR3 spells CASRTNRGAAYGYTF. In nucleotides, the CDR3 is TGTGCCAGCAGGACAAACAGGGGAGCAGCCTATGGCTACACCTTC.

CDR3 bases: TGTGCCAGCATTCTCGACAGGGCTTGGACCGGGGAGCTGTTTTTT. It translates to CASILDRAWTGELFF. The chain employs TRBV28 and TRBJ2-2, with 7 nucleotides matching TRBD1. The CDR3 spans 15 residues. The germline gives CDR1 MDHEN, CDR2 SYDVKM. The ends lost 7 bases at V and 5 bases at J; junction bases unmatched: 10.

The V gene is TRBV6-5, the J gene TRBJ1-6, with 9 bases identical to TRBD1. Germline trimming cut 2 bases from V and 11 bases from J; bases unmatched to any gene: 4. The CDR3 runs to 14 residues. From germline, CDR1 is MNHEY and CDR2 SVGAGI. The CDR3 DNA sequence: TGTGCCAGCAGTTACGGGACAGGGCGGCCACCCCTCCACTTT. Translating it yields CASSYGTGRPPLHF.

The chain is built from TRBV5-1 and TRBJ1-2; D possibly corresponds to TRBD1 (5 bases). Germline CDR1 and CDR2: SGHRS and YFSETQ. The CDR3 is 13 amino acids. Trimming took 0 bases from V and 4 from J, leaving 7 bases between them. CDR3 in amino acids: CASSLETGYGYTF. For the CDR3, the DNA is TGCGCCAGCAGCTTGGAAACAGGCTATGGCTACACCTTC.

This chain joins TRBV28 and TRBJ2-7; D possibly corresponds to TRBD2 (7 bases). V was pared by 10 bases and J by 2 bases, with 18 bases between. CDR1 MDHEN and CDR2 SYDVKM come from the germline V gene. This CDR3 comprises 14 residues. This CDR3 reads CATLGGVLTYEQYF. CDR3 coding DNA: TGTGCCACCCTAGGGGGGGTGCTGACCTACGAGCAGTACTTC.

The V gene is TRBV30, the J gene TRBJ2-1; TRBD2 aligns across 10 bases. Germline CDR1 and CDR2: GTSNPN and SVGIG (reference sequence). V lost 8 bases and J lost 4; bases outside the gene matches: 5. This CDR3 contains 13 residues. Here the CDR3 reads CAQRGLAYNEQFF. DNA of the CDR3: TGTGCCCAGAGGGGACTAGCGTACAATGAGCAGTTCTTC.

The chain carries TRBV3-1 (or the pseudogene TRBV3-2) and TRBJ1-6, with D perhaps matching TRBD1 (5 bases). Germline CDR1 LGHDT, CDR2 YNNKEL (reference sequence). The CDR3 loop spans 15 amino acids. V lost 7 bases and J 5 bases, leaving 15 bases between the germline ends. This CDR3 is CASTAGGPNNSPLHF. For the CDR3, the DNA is TGTGCCAGCACTGCGGGGGGACCGAATAATTCACCCCTCCACTTT.

CDR3 sequence: CASSETGTGGRYEQYF. The CDR3 nucleotides are TGTGCCAGCAGTGAAACCGGGACAGGGGGCCGCTACGAGCAGTACTTC. This chain joins TRBV28 and TRBJ2-7; 12 nucleotides line up with TRBD1. Germline V gene lookup returns CDR1 MDHEN and CDR2 SYDVKM. J gave up 3 bases and V 5 bases, and 8 bases lay outside the gene matches. The CDR3 extends over 16 amino acids.

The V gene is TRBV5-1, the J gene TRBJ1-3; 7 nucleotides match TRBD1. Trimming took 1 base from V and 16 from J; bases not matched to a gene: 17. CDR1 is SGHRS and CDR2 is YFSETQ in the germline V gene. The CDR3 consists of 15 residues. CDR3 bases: TGCGCCAGCAGCTTGATAACAGGGGACCTCGAATCCAGCTATTTT. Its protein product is CASSLITGDLESSYF.

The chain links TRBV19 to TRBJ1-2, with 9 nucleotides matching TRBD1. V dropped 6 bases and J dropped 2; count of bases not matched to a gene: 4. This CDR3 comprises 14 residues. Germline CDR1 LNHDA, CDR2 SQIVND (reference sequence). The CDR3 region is CASRRDRVNYGYTF. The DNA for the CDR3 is TGTGCCAGTAGGAGGGACAGGGTAAACTATGGCTACACCTTC.

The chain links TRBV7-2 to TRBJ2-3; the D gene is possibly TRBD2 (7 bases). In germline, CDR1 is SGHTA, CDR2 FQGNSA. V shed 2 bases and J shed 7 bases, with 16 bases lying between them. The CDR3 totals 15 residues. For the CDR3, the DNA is TGTGCCAGCAGCTTAATCTCGGGGGGCAGGAATACGCAGTATTTT. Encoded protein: CASSLISGGRNTQYF.

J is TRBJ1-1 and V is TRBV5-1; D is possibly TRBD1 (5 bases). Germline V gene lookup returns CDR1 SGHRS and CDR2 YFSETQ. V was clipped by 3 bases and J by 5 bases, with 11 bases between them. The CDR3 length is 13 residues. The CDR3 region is CASSWGPPTEAFF. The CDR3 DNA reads TGCGCCAGCAGCTGGGGCCCGCCGACTGAAGCTTTCTTT.

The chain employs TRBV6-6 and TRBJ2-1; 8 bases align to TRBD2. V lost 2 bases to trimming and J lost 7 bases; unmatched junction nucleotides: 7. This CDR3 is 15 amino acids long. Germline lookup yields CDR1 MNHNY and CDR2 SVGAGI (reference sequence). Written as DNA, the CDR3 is TGTGCCAGCAGTTACCCCCGGACTAGCTCAAATGAGCAGTTCTTC. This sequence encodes CASSYPRTSSNEQFF.